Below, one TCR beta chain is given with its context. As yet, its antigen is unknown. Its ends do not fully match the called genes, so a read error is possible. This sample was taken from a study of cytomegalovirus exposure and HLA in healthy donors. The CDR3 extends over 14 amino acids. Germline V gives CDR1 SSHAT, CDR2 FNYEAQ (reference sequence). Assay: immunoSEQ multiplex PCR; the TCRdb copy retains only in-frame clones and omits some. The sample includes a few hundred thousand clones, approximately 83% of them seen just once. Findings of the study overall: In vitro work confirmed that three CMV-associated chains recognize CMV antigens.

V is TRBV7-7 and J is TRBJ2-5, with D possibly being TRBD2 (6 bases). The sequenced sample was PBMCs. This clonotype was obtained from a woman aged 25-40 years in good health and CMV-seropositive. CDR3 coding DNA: TGTGCTAGCAGCCCCGGGGGTGCTCAAGAGACCCAGTACTTC. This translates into CASSPGGAQETQYF.